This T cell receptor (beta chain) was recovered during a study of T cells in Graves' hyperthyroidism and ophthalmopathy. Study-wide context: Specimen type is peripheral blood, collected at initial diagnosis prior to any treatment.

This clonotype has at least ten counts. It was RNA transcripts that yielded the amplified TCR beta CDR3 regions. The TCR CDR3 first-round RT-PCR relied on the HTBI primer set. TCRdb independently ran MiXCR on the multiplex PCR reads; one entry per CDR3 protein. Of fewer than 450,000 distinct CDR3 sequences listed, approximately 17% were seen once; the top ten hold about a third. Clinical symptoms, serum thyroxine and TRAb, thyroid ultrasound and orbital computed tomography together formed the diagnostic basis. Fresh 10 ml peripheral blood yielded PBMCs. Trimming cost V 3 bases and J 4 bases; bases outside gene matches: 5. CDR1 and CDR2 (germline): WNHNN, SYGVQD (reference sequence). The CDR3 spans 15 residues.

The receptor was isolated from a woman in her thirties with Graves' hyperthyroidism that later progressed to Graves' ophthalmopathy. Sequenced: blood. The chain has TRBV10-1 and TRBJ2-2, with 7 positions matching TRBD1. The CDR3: CASSERGLSTGELFF. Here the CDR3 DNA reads TGCGCCAGCAGTGAAAGGGGGCTGAGCACCGGGGAGCTGTTTTTT.